The rows below give T cell receptor beta chains drawn from one sample of a study of blood T cell repertoires in COVID-19. Sequenced by immunoSEQ multiplex PCR; TCRdb stores in-frame clones only, minus some. The sample lists around 190,000 clones, roughly 80% occurring once. Sequenced sample: peripheral blood. The receptors were gathered from a human donor in a cohort sampled during active COVID-19. Both conserved end residues are part of each CDR3. Fields, in order: clone size, V gene, J gene, D gene, CDR3 length, CDR3 DNA, CDR3 protein. A D gene is named only where the DNA matches it firmly. Some rows mark clone size as missing; the rest say once, few, many or name a class of expanded clone.

abundance: -; v_gene: TRBV6-4; j_gene: TRBJ2-5; d_gene: -; len: 15; CDR3nt: TGTGCCAGCAGTGACGTTTGCAGGGATCGAGAGACCCAGTACTTC; CDR3aa: CASSDVCRDRETQYF
abundance: -; v_gene: TRBV27; j_gene: TRBJ1-4; d_gene: -; len: 15; CDR3nt: TGTGCCAGCAGTTTGGGGCCAGAGAGGAGAGAAAAACTGTTTTTT; CDR3aa: CASSLGPERREKLFF
abundance: -; v_gene: TRBV20-1; j_gene: TRBJ2-7; d_gene: TRBD1; len: 14; CDR3nt: TGCAGTGCTAGTCCGGGACAGGGCCCCTACGAGCAGTACTTC; CDR3aa: CSASPGQGPYEQYF
abundance: once; v_gene: TRBV7-3; j_gene: TRBJ1-1; d_gene: -; len: 13; CDR3nt: TGTGCCAGCAGCTTAGGAACGGGTACTGAAGCTTTCTTT; CDR3aa: CASSLGTGTEAFF
abundance: -; v_gene: TRBV24-1; j_gene: TRBJ1-2; d_gene: TRBD1; len: 13; CDR3nt: TGTGCCTCCTCCGGGACAGGGGATTTTGGCTACACCTTC; CDR3aa: CASSGTGDFGYTF
abundance: once; v_gene: TRBV2; j_gene: TRBJ2-3; d_gene: TRBD2; len: 15; CDR3nt: TGTGCCAGCAGGGGACTAGCGACTAGCACAGATACGCAGTATTTT; CDR3aa: CASRGLATSTDTQYF
abundance: -; v_gene: TRBV6-5; j_gene: TRBJ2-1; d_gene: -; len: 15; CDR3nt: TGTGCCAGCAGTTACTCGGTGCCCGCGGGCAATGAGCAGTTCTTC; CDR3aa: CASSYSVPAGNEQFF
abundance: -; v_gene: TRBV27; j_gene: TRBJ2-7; d_gene: TRBD1; len: 13; CDR3nt: TGTGCCCTGGACAGGGCGCCTTCCTACGAGCAGTACTTC; CDR3aa: CALDRAPSYEQYF
abundance: -; v_gene: TRBV18; j_gene: TRBJ1-5; d_gene: TRBD1; len: 15; CDR3nt: TGTGCCACACCGACAGGGAAATATAGCAATCAGCCCCAGCATTTT; CDR3aa: CATPTGKYSNQPQHF
abundance: -; v_gene: TRBV21-1; j_gene: TRBJ2-7; d_gene: -; len: 15; CDR3nt: TGTGCCAGCAGCAAAGTTGGCGGGGGAGGCTACGAGCAGTACTTC; CDR3aa: CASSKVGGGGYEQYF
abundance: -; v_gene: TRBV6-2/TRBV6-3; j_gene: TRBJ2-2; d_gene: -; len: 16; CDR3nt: TGTGCCAGCAGTACCACGACACGTACGAACACCGGGGAGCTGTTTTTT; CDR3aa: CASSTTTRTNTGELFF
abundance: -; v_gene: TRBV11-2; j_gene: TRBJ2-2; d_gene: -; len: 18; CDR3nt: TGTGCCAGCAGCTTAGTCAGAGGCGCTAGTCCGAACACCGGGGAGCTGTTTTTT; CDR3aa: CASSLVRGASPNTGELFF
abundance: -; v_gene: TRBV3-1/TRBV3-2; j_gene: TRBJ1-2; d_gene: TRBD1; len: 14; CDR3nt: TGTGCCAGCAGCCAAGGGGGACAGGATCTAGGCTACACCTTC; CDR3aa: CASSQGGQDLGYTF
abundance: -; v_gene: TRBV28; j_gene: TRBJ2-2; d_gene: -; len: 16; CDR3nt: TGTGCCAGCAGTCTCTCTGGGAGGTTTTACACCGGGGAGCTGTTTTTT; CDR3aa: CASSLSGRFYTGELFF
abundance: -; v_gene: TRBV11-2; j_gene: TRBJ1-5; d_gene: -; len: 15; CDR3nt: TGTGCCAGCAGCTTAGAGACAGAGGGCAATCAGCCCCAGCATTTT; CDR3aa: CASSLETEGNQPQHF
abundance: -; v_gene: TRBV4-1; j_gene: TRBJ1-5; d_gene: -; len: 16; CDR3nt: TGCGCCAGCGGCCCAGGTTATGCTTATAGCAATCAGCCCCAGCATTTT; CDR3aa: CASGPGYAYSNQPQHF
abundance: -; v_gene: TRBV19; j_gene: TRBJ2-7; d_gene: TRBD1; len: 15; CDR3nt: TGTGCCAGTAGTTCGGGGACAGGTCCCACCTACGAGCAGTACTTC; CDR3aa: CASSSGTGPTYEQYF
abundance: -; v_gene: TRBV4-3; j_gene: TRBJ1-3; d_gene: -; len: 18; CDR3nt: TGCGCCAGCAGCCAAGTCGTGATGACCAGGGAGGTTGGAAACACCATATATTTT; CDR3aa: CASSQVVMTREVGNTIYF
abundance: -; v_gene: TRBV12-3/TRBV12-4; j_gene: TRBJ2-7; d_gene: -; len: 13; CDR3nt: TGTGCCAGCAGGTCTTCTAGCTTCTACGAGCAGTACTTC; CDR3aa: CASRSSSFYEQYF
abundance: -; v_gene: TRBV18; j_gene: TRBJ1-5; d_gene: -; len: 14; CDR3nt: TGTGCCAGCTCCTTGGCAGTTAGCAATCAGCCCCAGCATTTT; CDR3aa: CASSLAVSNQPQHF
abundance: -; v_gene: TRBV7-2; j_gene: TRBJ1-6; d_gene: -; len: 14; CDR3nt: TGTGCCAGCAGCACACCAGACTATAATTCACCCCTCCACTTT; CDR3aa: CASSTPDYNSPLHF
abundance: -; v_gene: TRBV2; j_gene: TRBJ2-7; d_gene: TRBD1; len: 15; CDR3nt: TGTGCCAGCAGTGAGCCCCGGGACAGAGTCTACGAGCAGTACTTC; CDR3aa: CASSEPRDRVYEQYF
abundance: -; v_gene: TRBV5-1; j_gene: TRBJ2-7; d_gene: TRBD1; len: 14; CDR3nt: TGCGCCAGCAGCTTAGGGACAGGGCCCTACGAGCAGTACTTC; CDR3aa: CASSLGTGPYEQYF
abundance: -; v_gene: TRBV5-1; j_gene: TRBJ1-6; d_gene: TRBD1; len: 18; CDR3nt: TGCGCCAGCTCGAGGGATTTGACCCAGGGACAGGGGGAATCACCCCTCCACTTT; CDR3aa: CASSRDLTQGQGESPLHF
abundance: -; v_gene: TRBV5-6; j_gene: TRBJ1-6; d_gene: -; len: 16; CDR3nt: TGTGCCAGCAGCTTACGGGGGACCCAGGGCAATTCACCCCTCCACTTT; CDR3aa: CASSLRGTQGNSPLHF